This is a list of T cell receptor beta chains from one sample in a study of PD-1 blockade in classical Hodgkin lymphoma. Method: immunoSEQ multiplex PCR; TCRdb's copy keeps in-frame clones and lacks some. The sample lists 5,000 to 6,500 clones; roughly 61% were seen once. The specimen comprised peripheral blood mononuclear cells (PBMCs), sampled at baseline. The receptors derive from a human donor with classical Hodgkin lymphoma. CDR3s include the opening cysteine and the closing phenylalanine or tryptophan. The order of the fields is CDR3 length, D gene, V gene, clone size, J gene, CDR3 DNA, CDR3 protein. D genes are given only for firm matches. Clone sizes are given selectively: once, few, many, or a class where the clone is expanded.

17	TRBD2	TRBV30	-	TRBJ2-7	TGTGCCTGGAGTGCACCACCTCGACTAGCGATGTCCTACGAGCAGTACTTC	CAWSAPPRLAMSYEQYF
12	-	TRBV19	large	TRBJ1-5	TGTGCCAGTAGTATGTCCAATCAGCCCCAGCATTTT	CASSMSNQPQHF
16	TRBD2	TRBV9	-	TRBJ2-7	TGTGCCAGCAGCGTAGATGGAGTAGCGGGAGCCTACGAGCAGTACTTC	CASSVDGVAGAYEQYF
16	-	TRBV27	once	TRBJ2-7	TGTGCCAGCAGTTTAAGAGGCGGGGAGAACTCCTACGAGCAGTACTTC	CASSLRGGENSYEQYF
18	-	TRBV5-1	-	TRBJ2-6	TGCGCCAGCAGCTTGGAGGGGTATCCCCCCTCTGGGGCCAACGTCCTGACTTTC	CASSLEGYPPSGANVLTF
12	-	TRBV6-1	-	TRBJ1-3	TGTGCCAGCAGAAACAGGGACAACACCATATATTTT	CASRNRDNTIYF
15	-	TRBV6-1	-	TRBJ1-2	TGTGCCAGCAGTGAATCAGATTCAGGGAACTATGGCTACACCTTC	CASSESDSGNYGYTF
17	-	TRBV28	few	TRBJ1-5	TGTGCCAGCAACACCTACTTAGGGGCATGGACAAATCAGCCCCAGCATTTT	CASNTYLGAWTNQPQHF
13	-	TRBV6-1	-	TRBJ2-2	TGTGCCAGCATTGACAGTCAGACCGGGGAGCTGTTTTTT	CASIDSQTGELFF
14	TRBD2	TRBV6-1	-	TRBJ2-7	TGTGCCAGCAGTGAAATTAGCGGGAAATACGAGCAGTACTTC	CASSEISGKYEQYF
15	-	TRBV6-5	-	TRBJ2-7	TGTGCCAGCAGGAAAGGGGCAGGCCCCTCCTACGAGCAGTACTTC	CASRKGAGPSYEQYF
14	TRBD1	TRBV5-4	-	TRBJ1-2	TGTGCCTCTGCCGGGGACAGCACCTTAGGGGGCTACACCTTC	CASAGDSTLGGYTF
13	-	TRBV6-6	few	TRBJ2-1	TGTGCCAGCAGTTACTCTTCGGGGGACAGAGTGTTCTTC	CASSYSSGDRVFF
13	-	TRBV11-3	-	TRBJ1-2	TGTGCCAGCAGCCACCGTAGCCACTATGGCTACACCTTC	CASSHRSHYGYTF
16	TRBD2	TRBV13	-	TRBJ2-7	TGTGCCAGCAGCTTAGCGGTAGCGGGTAGCTCCTACGAGCAGTACTTC	CASSLAVAGSSYEQYF
12	-	TRBV19	medium-sized	TRBJ1-1	TGTGCCAGTAGTATTGCGCACACTGAAGCTTTCTTT	CASSIAHTEAFF
15	-	TRBV23-1	-	TRBJ2-7	TGCGCCAGCAGGAGGACAGGAGGGGCCTCCTACGAGCAGTACTTC	CASRRTGGASYEQYF
16	-	TRBV5-4	few	TRBJ2-5	TGTGCCAGCAGCTTGGCGGATCTAGCGACCATTGAGACCCAGTACTTC	CASSLADLATIETQYF
10	-	TRBV6-1	-	TRBJ1-1	TGTGCCAGCGTATACTCTGAAGCTTTCTTT	CASVYSEAFF
17	TRBD1	TRBV7-4	-	TRBJ1-5	TGTGCCAGCAGCCCCGGACAGGGTTCGTATAGCAATCAGCCCCAGCATTTT	CASSPGQGSYSNQPQHF
13	-	TRBV11-1	-	TRBJ1-1	TGTGCCAGCAGCCCCGCGGCTAACACTGAAGCTTTCTTT	CASSPAANTEAFF
15	TRBD1	TRBV7-2	-	TRBJ1-4	TGTGCCAGCAGCTTGGTAGGGGGCGTTAATGAAAAACTGTTTTTT	CASSLVGGVNEKLFF
13	-	TRBV7-3	-	TRBJ1-5	TGTGCCAGCAGCTTGGACCCTAATCAGCCCCAGCATTTT	CASSLDPNQPQHF
14	TRBD2	TRBV5-6	-	TRBJ2-1	TGTGCCAGCAAGCGGGGGGAGTCCTACAATGAGCAGTTCTTC	CASKRGESYNEQFF
16	TRBD2	TRBV5-6	-	TRBJ2-1	TGTGCCAGCAGCTTGGGACTAGCGGGAGCCTACAATGAGCAGTTCTTC	CASSLGLAGAYNEQFF
15	-	TRBV5-1	-	TRBJ2-5	TGCGCCAGCAGCATGCGGGACACTCTGCGAGAGACCCAGTACTTC	CASSMRDTLRETQYF
14	TRBD1	TRBV19	-	TRBJ2-5	TGTGCCAGTAGTCGCGGACAGGGGGAAGAGACCCAGTACTTC	CASSRGQGEETQYF
14	TRBD1	TRBV9	-	TRBJ1-1	TGTGCCAGCAGCGCCCGACAGGGGGCCACTGAAGCTTTCTTT	CASSARQGATEAFF